Below, one TCR beta chain is given with its context. The specificity of this receptor is unknown. Base quality data are lacking; no much larger clone is found one base away. From each donor, a single peripheral blood sample of approximately 0.11 L on average was drawn into heparinised tubes. A BD FACSAria II was used to sort naive, central memory, regulatory and stem cell-like memory CD4+ T cells with a panel that included CD45RO, CCR7, CD25, CD127, CD95 and CD27. Every sorted population had a purity above 95%. Right away, PBMCs were isolated by Lymphoprep density gradient centrifugation and were stained directly, with no culture step. Samples were stained and sorted in pairs, with one healthy donor and one patient per experiment, so that batch effects were minimized. This record comes from a study of beta chain features in type 1 diabetes (dated by TCRdb to the late 2010s). A note on the overall study: Mean age, gender distribution, total cell number and subset yield did not differ between patients and healthy donors. A total of some 110 million sorted cells were examined across all samples, and a strong correlation was observed between cell number per subset and RNA yield. The study compared the TCRB repertoires of sorted circulating CD4+ T cell subsets in recently diagnosed type 1 diabetes patients with those in matched healthy donors. Naive and central memory subsets were obtained from all 30 or so donors, but regulatory and stem cell-like memory subsets were isolated from only 8 patients and roughly eight healthy donors. What the study reported, not specific to this receptor: Only small numbers of individuals were included in the HLA sub-analyses, which left unresolved whether HLA type had any influence on TCRB rearrangement. Type 1 diabetes patients showed a moderate but significant shortening of TCRB CDR3 length in all four CD4+ subsets. At VDJ recombination sites, type 1 diabetes patients had fewer insertions and more deleted nucleotides, which implies abnormalities in thymic rearrangement. Shorter templates might be favored by PCR, yet because patient and control samples were amplified and corrected together, any such skew would affect both groups equally. Sequencing cDNA rather than genomic DNA could over-represent highly expressing activated cells, although activation and CD3 levels did not differ between groups. Naive, central memory and regulatory TCRB repertoires appeared more similar among patients than among healthy donors.

All of the isolated RNA was reverse transcribed with the High Capacity cDNA Reverse Transcription Kit, so expressed TCRB transcripts were sequenced. Deep immunoSEQ sequencing was performed on naive, central memory and regulatory T cell samples, with an average of roughly 3.6 million total reads per sample. Sorted cells were lysed in RLT buffer and RNA was extracted with DNase-treated RNeasy Micro or Mini kits, depending on cell number. To prevent cross-contamination, every cell subset was processed on its own, while patient and healthy donor samples were processed together. The immunoSEQ multiplex PCR was used to amplify TCRB sequences from cDNA, yielding 87-bp fragments that span the CDR3 region. Amplicons were sequenced on the Illumina HiSeq platform. The study's own analysis went as follows. Synthetic template baselines were used to correct PCR bias computationally, reads within Hamming distance 2 were collapsed, and singletons that could not be merged were discarded. Reads were aligned to IMGT to assign V, D and J genes, CDR3 length, and insertions or deletions at six rearrangement sites. Within each subset, clonotype counts were normalized to sorted cell number, after which true diversity and Gini coefficients were computed with the tcR R package. The overlap coefficient, calculated on TCRB nucleotide sequences, was used to quantify repertoire sharing. In its TCRdb copy, this immuneACCESS table keeps in-frame sequences only and misses some clones. Where compared with another copy, unresolved V genes explain less than half of these, and the others have no known cause. D and trimming were read from the DNA, whereas the V and J calls and clone size are those reported in that table. For this sample the table gives around 300,000 clones, of which around 7.8% were detected only once. In total, the top ten clones hold approximately 0.99% of the sample.

The germline ends are 9 bases apart after V is trimmed by 0 bases and J by 6 bases. Counted from cysteine to phenylalanine, this CDR3 has 13 amino acids. Just CDR3 DNA is preserved here, 39 bases in frame from base 1. From a lookup of the germline V gene, CDR1 and CDR2 are SGHTA and FQGNSA. Source material: central memory CD4+ T cells from blood. Recombination joined TRBV7-2 with TRBJ2-7; 5 matching bases give a weak D call of TRBD2. This clonotype originated in a woman aged 18-29 years in good health. The CDR3 protein is CASSLAEGSEQYF. The sequenced DNA is TGTGCCAGCAGCTTAGCAGAGGGAAGCGAGCAGTACTTC.